This T cell receptor (beta chain) was recovered during a study of blood T cells in healthy people across ages. The germline V gene encodes CDR1 DFQATT and CDR2 SNEGSKA (reference sequence). J lost 2 bases, V lost 5 bases, and 12 bases had no gene match. The CDR3 totals 16 residues. For the second PCR, which ran for roughly 6 to 11 cycles, a sample-barcoded 5' primer and a J-beta primer mix were used. From the 5' RACE reads, TCRdb called clonotypes with MiXCR, one entry per CDR3 protein. The table shows over 750,000 distinct CDR3 sequences, with 25% occurring only once. The sample was also reused in another study, on T cells of mothers and their children.

The chain links TRBV20-1 to TRBJ2-1, with 7 bases identical to TRBD1. This receptor was identified in a boy aged 5-17 years in good health. Sequenced sample: blood. The CDR3 spells CSAETRTGAAYNEQFF. In nucleotides, the CDR3 is TGCAGTGCTGAAACACGGACAGGCGCTGCCTACAATGAGCAGTTCTTC.